This TCR beta chain was identified in a study of cytomegalovirus exposure and HLA in healthy donors. Germline values: CDR1 WSHSY, CDR2 SAAADI. The CDR3 spans 16 residues. V gave up 2 bases and J gave up 8 bases; unmatched junction bases: 12. Though probably carrying unrecorded immune exposures, donors were nominally healthy at sampling. PCR employed 60 Vbeta and 13 Jbeta primers. TCRdb keeps only in-frame clones here, not all; method: immunoSEQ multiplex PCR. The data show some 130,000 clones, 74% seen once. The chain is built from TRBV10-2 and TRBJ2-1; TRBD2 aligns across 7 bases. This receptor was obtained from a woman in her fifties or sixties in good health and CMV-seropositive. Sequencing was carried out using PBMCs. The CDR3: CASSELTSELGHEQFF. DNA for the CDR3: TGCGCCAGCAGTGAGCTAACTAGCGAACTGGGCCATGAGCAGTTCTTC.